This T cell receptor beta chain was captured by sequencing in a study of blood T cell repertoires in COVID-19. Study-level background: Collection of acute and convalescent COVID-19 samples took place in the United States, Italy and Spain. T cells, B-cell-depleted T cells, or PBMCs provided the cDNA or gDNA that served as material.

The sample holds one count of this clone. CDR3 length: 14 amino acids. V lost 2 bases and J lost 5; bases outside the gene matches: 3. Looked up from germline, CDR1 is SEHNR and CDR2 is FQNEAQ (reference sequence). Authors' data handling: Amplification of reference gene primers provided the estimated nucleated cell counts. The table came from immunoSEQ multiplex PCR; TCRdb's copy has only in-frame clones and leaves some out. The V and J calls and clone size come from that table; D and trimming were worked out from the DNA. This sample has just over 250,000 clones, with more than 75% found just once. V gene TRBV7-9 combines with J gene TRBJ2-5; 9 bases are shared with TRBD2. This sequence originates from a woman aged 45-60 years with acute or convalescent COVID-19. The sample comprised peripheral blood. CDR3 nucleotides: TGTGCCAGCAGCTTAATACTAGCGGGTGAGACCCAGTACTTC. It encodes CASSLILAGETQYF.